This TCR beta chain was obtained from a study of T cells in Graves' hyperthyroidism and ophthalmopathy. The study defined stable Graves' hyperthyroidism as no ophthalmopathy progression within 18 months. Uncontrolled infection, other autoimmune disease, pregnancy and lactation each barred patients from inclusion. For the diagnoses, clinical symptoms, serum thyroxine and TRAb, thyroid ultrasound and orbital computed tomography were used. The source material, RNA transcripts, was used to amplify TCR beta CDR3 regions. The HTBI primer set was used in a first-round RT-PCR of the TCR CDR3. One entry per CDR3 protein, called by TCRdb with MiXCR from the multiplex PCR reads. The data contain about 500,000 distinct CDR3 sequences, approximately 15% of them singletons. Germline lookup yields CDR1 MDHEN and CDR2 SYDVKM. The CDR3 length is 14 residues. Trimming left V 7 bases short and J 5 bases short, with 17 bases between.

Study results and limitations: The majority of expanded thyroid clonotypes above 0.001 also appeared in blood.

In the case of this clonotype: Its antigen is undetermined.

The receptor was derived from a woman under 30 with Graves' hyperthyroidism. The J gene is TRBJ1-1, the V gene TRBV28; TRBD1 is a possible D gene (5 bases). Material for sequencing was blood. DNA for the CDR3: TGTGCCAGCACCACTGGGGGGGGTCGGACTGAAGCTTTCTTT. It codes for CASTTGGGRTEAFF.